This entry lists 24 T cell receptor beta chains sequenced from one sample in a study of metastatic and nonmetastatic thyroid tumors. Ahead of thyroid surgery, no patient had received treatment of any kind. TCRdb re-clonotyped the PCR reads through MiXCR. This table has tens of thousands of clones, roughly 26% appearing once. The specimen sequenced was blood. The receptors were gathered from a female donor with papillary thyroid cancer or a benign thyroid nodule (not recorded which). Some clones in this sample may be carry-over from other donors' samples.

This clone has a count of ten or more. The chain recombines TRBV9 with TRBJ2-5, with D possibly called TRBD1 or TRBD2 (5 bases each). V was cut by 3 bases and J by 5 bases, with 14 bases left in between. CDR1 is SGDLS, CDR2 YYNGEE, per germline. This CDR3 has 14 amino acids. The chain's CDR3 is CASSGGTTPETQYF. The CDR3 coding sequence is TGTGCCAGCAGCGGAGGGACGACCCCCGAGACCCAGTACTTC.

The genes are TRBV20-1 and TRBJ2-7; 7 bases match TRBD1. The CDR3 has 15 residues. The V and J ends lost 5 bases and 2 bases, in that order; junction bases with no gene match: 12. Germline CDR1 DFQATT, CDR2 SNEGSKA (reference sequence). The CDR3 sequence is CSAYIEGTVPYEQYF. As DNA, the CDR3 is TGCAGTGCTTATATCGAGGGGACAGTACCCTACGAGCAGTACTTC.

As concerns this clone: A much larger clone lies a single base off, so this may be a read error. This same CDR3 is encoded by further DNA sequences in the sample. This sequence joins TRBV11-2 and TRBJ2-5; D may correspond to TRBD1 or TRBD2 (6 bases each). Trimming left V 1 base short and J 2 bases short, with 23 bases between. Germline CDR1 is SGHAT and CDR2 is FQNNGV. There are 19 residues in the CDR3. CDR3: CASSLVGGGGLPVQETQYF. The CDR3 nucleotides read TGTGCCAGCAGCTTAGTAGGTGGAGGGGGGCTCCCCGTTCAAGAGACCCAGTACTTC.

There are many counts of this clone. This sequence joins TRBV28 and TRBJ2-7, with 8 positions matching TRBD2. Per germline, CDR1 MDHEN and CDR2 SYDVKM. Trimming cost V 4 bases and J 5 bases; bases outside gene matches: 10. CDR3 length: 15 amino acids. CDR3 sequence (DNA): TGTGCCAGCAGTTCCCAGAGCGGGAGATTAGACGAGCAGTACTTC. The encoded protein is CASSSQSGRLDEQYF.

The chain has TRBV28 and TRBJ1-1; D gene ambiguous. CDR1 is MDHEN, CDR2 SYDVKM, per germline. V was trimmed by 1 base and J by 1 base, leaving 4 bases between them. The CDR3 has 13 amino acids. As DNA, the CDR3 is TGTGCCAGCAGTTTATTAGAGAACACTGAAGCTTTCTTT. It is translated as CASSLLENTEAFF.

This clone has more than one count but fewer than ten. This chain links TRBV28 with TRBJ2-7; D gene ambiguous. CDR1 MDHEN and CDR2 SYDVKM come from the germline V gene. CDR3 length equals 14 residues. Between the trimmed V and J ends, which lost 6 bases and 5 bases, there was a span of 17 bases. CDR3 amino acids: CASSPAAVGNEQYF. CDR3 DNA sequence: TGTGCCAGCAGCCCTGCAGCCGTGGGGAACGAGCAGTACTTC.

This clone was seen just once. The chain has TRBV20-1 and TRBJ2-7, with 7 positions matching TRBD2. CDR1 is DFQATT, CDR2 SNEGSKA, per germline (reference sequence). CDR3 length: 15 amino acids. J gave up 5 bases and V 7 bases, and 17 bases lay outside the gene matches. The CDR3 protein is CSVLGSGTTTHEQYF. In nucleotides, the CDR3 is TGCAGTGTCTTGGGTTCGGGGACTACTACTCACGAGCAGTACTTC.

This chain connects TRBV20-1 to TRBJ2-1; D uncertain. V gave up 3 bases and J gave up 6 bases, with 12 bases separating them. The CDR3 extends over 13 amino acids. CDR1 is DFQATT and CDR2 is SNEGSKA in the germline V gene (reference sequence). Here the CDR3 DNA reads TGCAGTGCTAGTCTATTATGGTCCAATGAGCAGTTCTTC. Protein: CSASLLWSNEQFF.

The genes are TRBV3-1 and TRBJ2-7; D ambiguous. Germline V CDR1 and CDR2: LGHDT, YNNKEL (reference sequence). CDR3 length equals 13 residues. Between the trimmed V and J ends, which lost 7 bases and 0 bases, there was a span of 10 bases. The CDR3 loop is CASITRSSYEQYF. CDR3 nucleotides: TGTGCCAGCATCACCAGGTCCTCCTACGAGCAGTACTTC.

The CDR3 region has the DNA TGTGCCTGGAGCGAATTAGTCCCAAACGGTGCCCAGTACTTC. This translates into CAWSELVPNGAQYF. The chain recombines TRBV30 with TRBJ2-5; no clear D gene. Trimming stripped 3 bases from V and 9 bases from J, with 20 bases between. This CDR3 has 14 amino acids. Per the germline V gene, CDR1 is GTSNPN and CDR2 is SVGIG (reference sequence).

This clone appeared many times. V usage is TRBV9 and J usage is TRBJ1-5, with D hard to call. This CDR3 has 14 residues. Germline CDR1 is SGDLS and CDR2 is YYNGEE. V was cut by 0 bases and J by 2 bases, with 6 bases left in between. CDR3 sequence: CASSVGSGNQPQHF. As DNA, the CDR3 is TGTGCCAGCAGCGTAGGTTCCGGCAATCAGCCCCAGCATTTT.

This clone was picked up a small number of times. The rearrangement links TRBV6-1 to TRBJ2-7, with TRBD1 identical over 8 bases. The germline gives CDR1 MNHNS, CDR2 SASEGT. This CDR3 is built from 13 residues. The ends lost 3 bases at V and 9 bases at J; junction bases unmatched: 7. CDR3 sequence (DNA): TGTGCCAGCAGTGACAGGGGGCCTACGTGGCAGTACTTC. This sequence encodes CASSDRGPTWQYF.

The V and J genes are TRBV5-1 and TRBJ2-1, with 9 bases matching TRBD1. V trimming: 0 bases; J trimming: 7 bases; junction bases outside the gene matches: 2. CDR1 and CDR2 from the germline V gene are SGHRS and YFSETQ. The CDR3 spans 14 residues. The CDR3 DNA sequence: TGCGCCAGCAGCTTGGAGGACAGGGGTAATGAGCAGTTCTTC. This sequence encodes CASSLEDRGNEQFF.

The rearrangement links TRBV19 to TRBJ1-1, with D tentatively TRBD1 (6 bases). Germline V gene lookup returns CDR1 LNHDA and CDR2 SQIVND (reference sequence). Deletions cut 8 bases from V and 1 base from J, with 14 bases between. CDR3 length equals 14 residues. In DNA, the CDR3 is TGTGCCAGTTACAGGGTAGGGGGGAACACTGAAGCTTTCTTT. Amino acid sequence: CASYRVGGNTEAFF. Complete variable domain (other parts from reference TRBV19 and TRBJ1-1): DGGITQSPKYLFRKEGQNVTLSCEQNLNHDAMYWYRQDPGQGLRLIYYSQIVNDFQKGDIAEGYSVSREKKESFPLTVTSAQKNPTAFYLCASYRVGGNTEAFFGQGTRLTVV.

There are many counts of this clone. This chain links TRBV7-7 with TRBJ2-5; TRBD1 agrees at 8 bases. Looked up from germline, CDR1 is SSHAT and CDR2 is FNYEAQ (reference sequence). J lost 1 base, V lost 3 bases, and 1 base had no gene match. The length of the CDR3 is 14 residues. The CDR3 DNA reads as TGTGCCAGCAGCTTGGGGACAGGCCAAGAGACCCAGTACTTC. Translation gives CASSLGTGQETQYF.

The chain uses TRBV7-9 and TRBJ2-7; D not certain. V lost 4 bases, J lost 4 bases, and 11 bases lay in between. The CDR3 runs to 13 residues. Germline CDR1 and CDR2: SEHNR and FQNEAQ (reference sequence). The chain's CDR3 is CASSSPTKYEQYF. The CDR3 DNA follows: TGTGCCAGCAGCTCACCCACTAAGTACGAGCAGTACTTC. Using reference TRBV7-9 and TRBJ2-7 for the parts outside the CDR3, the full variable domain is DTGVSQNPRHKITKRGQNVTFRCDPISEHNRLYWYRQTLGQGPEFLTYFQNEAQLEKSRLLSDRFSAERPKGSFSTLEIQRTEQGDSAMYLCASSSPTKYEQYFGPGTRLTVT.

The chain joins TRBV11-2 to TRBJ1-3; 9 positions match TRBD1. The V gene end was trimmed by 4 bases and the J gene end by 2 bases; junction bases not matched to a gene: 9. The CDR3 contains 17 residues. The germline CDR1 and CDR2 sequences are SGHAT and FQNNGV. The CDR3 region is CASSYRPTGGPGNTIYF. CDR3 nucleotides: TGTGCCAGCAGCTACCGACCGACAGGGGGTCCTGGAAACACCATATATTTT.

This clone was seen a handful of times. This chain links TRBV15 with TRBJ1-5, with a possible D match to TRBD1 (5 bases). CDR1 is LNHNV and CDR2 is YYDKDF in the germline V gene (reference sequence). The CDR3 length is 15 residues. The V end lost 6 bases, the J end lost 3 bases, and 15 bases lay between the germline ends. The CDR3 nucleotides are TGTGCCACCAGAGAGGGGCAGGCGATCAATCAGCCCCAGCATTTT. Translated, it gives CATREGQAINQPQHF.

This clone has ten or more counts. This chain links TRBV10-1 with TRBJ1-1, with D uncertain. Trimming took 11 bases from V and 0 from J, leaving 10 bases between them. Germline V CDR1 and CDR2: WNHNN, SYGVQD (reference sequence). This CDR3 spans 12 amino acids. CDR3 sequence (DNA): TGCGCCGGGAGGGTTATGAACACTGAAGCTTTCTTT. It encodes CAGRVMNTEAFF.

The chain has TRBV24-1 and TRBJ2-1, with TRBD1 matching 11 bases. Per the germline V gene, CDR1 is KGHDR and CDR2 is SFDVKD. The J segment lost 9 bases and the V segment lost 2 bases, leaving 17 bases of the junction unmatched. There are 19 residues in the CDR3. CDR3 DNA: TGTGCCACCAGTGATTCTGTGAGCCTGGACAGGGGGCGCGTGGGTGAGCAGTTCTTC. Translation: CATSDSVSLDRGRVGEQFF.

This clone was seen a handful of times. The chain employs TRBV27 and TRBJ2-7; D ambiguous. This CDR3 spans 14 amino acids. The V gene's germline CDR1 is MNHEY and CDR2 SMNVEV (reference sequence). The germline V and J ends were trimmed by 4 bases and 0 bases, with 10 bases remaining between them. CDR3 DNA: TGTGCCAGCAGTTACGACTTACGCTCCTACGAGCAGTACTTC. This gives the protein CASSYDLRSYEQYF.

The chain uses TRBV11-2 and TRBJ2-7; D might be TRBD2 (6 bases). Between the trimmed V and J ends, which lost 5 bases and 0 bases, there was a span of 14 bases. The CDR3 has 15 residues. Germline CDR1 is SGHAT and CDR2 is FQNNGV. The CDR3 DNA follows: TGTGCCAGCAGCATCGTGGGACTCCTCTCCTACGAGCAGTACTTC. This translates into CASSIVGLLSYEQYF.

The chain recombines TRBV5-1 with TRBJ2-7; D is ambiguous. CDR1 and CDR2 (germline): SGHRS, YFSETQ. The V gene lost 0 bases and the J gene lost 1 base, with 8 bases spanning the gap. The CDR3 sequence is 14 residues long. The CDR3 reads CASSLAGSSYEQYF. Written as DNA, the CDR3 is TGCGCCAGCAGCTTGGCTGGTTCATCCTACGAGCAGTACTTC.

In this sample, this clone turned up many times. This rearrangement joins TRBV7-9 to TRBJ1-5; D is unclear. The germline gives CDR1 SEHNR, CDR2 FQNEAQ (reference sequence). V lost 5 bases and J 10 bases, leaving 15 bases between the germline ends. This CDR3 has 13 amino acids. The CDR3 spells CASSLLDGQPQHF. CDR3 bases: TGTGCCAGCAGCCTCCTAGACGGCCAACCCCAGCATTTT.